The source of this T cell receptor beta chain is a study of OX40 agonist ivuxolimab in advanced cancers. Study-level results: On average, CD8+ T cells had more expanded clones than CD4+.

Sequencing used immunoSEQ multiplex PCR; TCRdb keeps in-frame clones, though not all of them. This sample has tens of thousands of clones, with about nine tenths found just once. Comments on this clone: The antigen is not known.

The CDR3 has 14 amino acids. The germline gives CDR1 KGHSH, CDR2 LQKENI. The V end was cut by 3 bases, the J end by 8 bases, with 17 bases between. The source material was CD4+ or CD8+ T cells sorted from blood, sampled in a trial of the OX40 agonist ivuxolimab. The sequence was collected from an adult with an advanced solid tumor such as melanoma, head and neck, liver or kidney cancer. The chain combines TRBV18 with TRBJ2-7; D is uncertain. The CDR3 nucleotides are TGTGCCAGCTCACCCGCGGATGCCTTACGAAAGCAGTACTTC. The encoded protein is CASSPADALRKQYF.